The source of this T cell receptor beta chain is a study of cytomegalovirus exposure and HLA in healthy donors. General observations from the study: A few of the chains that were CMV-associated were confirmed in vitro to be specific for CMV antigens.

Turning to this clone: Antigen: not known.

The CDR3 spans 13 residues. V lost 4 bases and J 2 bases, leaving 9 bases between the germline ends. CDR1 and CDR2 (germline): SGHRS, YFSETQ. TCRdb keeps only in-frame clones here, not all; method: immunoSEQ multiplex PCR. Among roughly 140,000 clones, less than 90% were seen once, and the ten largest hold about 3.1%. Sequenced: PBMCs. V usage is TRBV5-1 and J usage is TRBJ1-1; D gene uncertain. The receptor was isolated from a woman younger than 35 in good health and CMV-seropositive. In DNA, the CDR3 is TGCGCCAGCAGCAAAGAGAGTAACACTGAAGCTTTCTTT. This translates into CASSKESNTEAFF. Variable domain in full (rest from reference TRBV5-1 and TRBJ1-1): KAGVTQTPRYLIKTRGQQVTLSCSPISGHRSVSWYQQTPGQGLQFLFEYFSETQRNKGNFPGRFSGRQFSNSRSEMNVSTLELGDSALYLCASSKESNTEAFFGQGTRLTVV.